The rows below give T cell receptor beta chains drawn from one sample of a study of T cell responses to AZD1222 COVID-19 vaccine. Sequencing used immunoSEQ multiplex PCR; TCRdb keeps in-frame clones, though not all of them. Of 75,000 to 95,000 clones in the sample, approximately 88% are singletons; the top ten hold 9% to 10%. Specimen: peripheral blood, collected 28 days after the second dose of the MenACWY control vaccine. The receptor source for this set is an adult who received the MenACWY meningococcal vaccine as a control. The CDR3 runs from the conserved cysteine through the conserved F or W. A D gene is named only where the DNA matches it firmly. The size field is filled for only some rows; it gives once, few, many or a size class.

D gene,V gene,clone size,J gene,CDR3 DNA,CDR3 protein
-,TRBV7-2,-,TRBJ2-7,TGTGCCAGCAGCTCCGGACTATACGAGCAGTACTTC,CASSSGLYEQYF
TRBD1,TRBV4-2,once,TRBJ1-2,TGTGCCAGCAGCCAAGACGACAGGGTCTATGGCTACACCTTC,CASSQDDRVYGYTF
-,TRBV7-7,once,TRBJ2-5,TGTGCCAGCAGCTTAGACGGAGGGTTTAACCAAGAGACCCAGTACTTC,CASSLDGGFNQETQYF
-,TRBV6-2/TRBV6-3,-,TRBJ1-1,TGTGCCAGCAGTCTACCGGGGGCGGCCCTGAACACTGAAGCTTTCTTT,CASSLPGAALNTEAFF
TRBD2,TRBV7-8,-,TRBJ2-2,TGTGCCAGCAGTTCTAGCGGGGCGACCGGGGAGCTGTTTTTT,CASSSSGATGELFF
-,TRBV6-1,-,TRBJ1-2,TGTGCCAGCAGTGATACCGGGACACCCTATGGCTACACCTTC,CASSDTGTPYGYTF
TRBD1,TRBV4-3,-,TRBJ1-6,TGCGCCAGCAGCCAGGGAGGACAGGGAGGTAATTCACCCCTCCACTTT,CASSQGGQGGNSPLHF
TRBD1,TRBV15,-,TRBJ2-3,TGTGCCACCAGACTTACAGGGGCGACCCAGTTTAGCACAGATACGCAGTATTTT,CATRLTGATQFSTDTQYF
-,TRBV5-1,-,TRBJ2-4,TGCGCCAGCAGGGAGGGCACTCTAGCCAAAAACATTCAGTACTTC,CASREGTLAKNIQYF
TRBD2,TRBV6-6,-,TRBJ2-3,TGTGCCAGCAGATCTAGCGGGGGGTCCTCAGATACGCAGTATTTT,CASRSSGGSSDTQYF
-,TRBV5-1,-,TRBJ2-2,TGCGCCAGCAGCTTGTCGGGGCCCCGGAACACCGGGGAGCTGTTTTTT,CASSLSGPRNTGELFF
-,TRBV6-5,-,TRBJ2-5,TGTGCCAGCAGTTACGGGACATCGTCCGAGACCCAGTACTTC,CASSYGTSSETQYF
-,TRBV6-2/TRBV6-3,-,TRBJ1-4,TGTGCCAGCAGTTACGGCATTAATGAAAAACTGTTTTTT,CASSYGINEKLFF
-,TRBV4-3,-,TRBJ1-4,TGCGCCAGCAGCCAATCAAACAGACTGAATGAAAAACTGTTTTTT,CASSQSNRLNEKLFF
-,TRBV7-2,-,TRBJ1-1,TGTGCCAGCAGCTGGACTGGGCCCACTGAAGCTTTCTTT,CASSWTGPTEAFF
-,TRBV7-9,-,TRBJ2-6,TGTGCCAGCATCCACTCGGGGGACCCTGGGGCCAACGTCCTGACTTTC,CASIHSGDPGANVLTF
-,TRBV3-1/TRBV3-2,-,TRBJ1-1,TGTGCCAGCAGCGCTCAGTTGTGGAACACTGAAGCTTTCTTT,CASSAQLWNTEAFF
-,TRBV2,-,TRBJ2-7,TGTGCCAGCAGTCCCGATGGACAGCCGATATCCTACGAGCAGTACTTC,CASSPDGQPISYEQYF
-,TRBV10-2,-,TRBJ1-2,TGCGCCAGTGGGACGGGTTATGGCTACACCTTC,CASGTGYGYTF
-,TRBV12-3/TRBV12-4,-,TRBJ2-2,TGTGCCAGCAGTTTAGTCAGTACCGGGGAGCTGTTTTTT,CASSLVSTGELFF
-,TRBV18,-,TRBJ2-7,TGTGCCAGCTCACCCTGGGACCGTGGATCCTACGAGCAGTACTTC,CASSPWDRGSYEQYF
TRBD2,TRBV5-1,-,TRBJ2-3,TGCGCCAGCAGCTTGGCGGGACTAGCGGGGACAGCAGATACGCAGTATTTT,CASSLAGLAGTADTQYF
-,TRBV5-3,-,TRBJ2-2,TGTGCCAGAAGCTTGCGGGGGCGAGGCACCGGGGAGCTGTTTTTT,CARSLRGRGTGELFF
-,TRBV6-1,-,TRBJ1-4,TGTGCCAGCAGTGAGATTGTGAGGGGAACTAATGAAAAACTGTTTTTT,CASSEIVRGTNEKLFF
-,TRBV25-1,-,TRBJ2-5,TGTGCCAGCAGTGGACCAAGAATAAAAGAGACCCAGTACTTC,CASSGPRIKETQYF
TRBD1,TRBV10-3,-,TRBJ2-2,TGTGCCATCAGTGCTGTACCCTCAGTCCGACAGGGGCATTCCGGGGAGCTGTTTTTT,CAISAVPSVRQGHSGELFF
TRBD2,TRBV30,few,TRBJ2-2,TGTGCCTGGAGTAGTCTAGCGGGGACCGGGGAGCTGTTTTTT,CAWSSLAGTGELFF
-,TRBV3-1/TRBV3-2,-,TRBJ1-1,TGTGCCAGCAGCCAAGAAGGTGGAGGGTTTGTCACTGAAGCTTTCTTT,CASSQEGGGFVTEAFF
-,TRBV19,-,TRBJ1-1,TGTGCCAGTAGTGTACAGGGGAACACTGAAGCTTTCTTT,CASSVQGNTEAFF
-,TRBV6-6,-,TRBJ1-5,TGTGCCAGCAGCCTTAATACAGGGAATCAGCCCCAGCATTTT,CASSLNTGNQPQHF
-,TRBV6-6,-,TRBJ2-1,TGTGCCAGCAGTCAACAGGGCGACAATGAGCAGTTCTTC,CASSQQGDNEQFF
TRBD1,TRBV19,once,TRBJ1-5,TGTGCCAGTATCCCCGGGACAGGGAATCAGCCCCAGCATTTT,CASIPGTGNQPQHF
TRBD1,TRBV7-2,-,TRBJ2-3,TGTGCCAGCAGCTTTGGGACAGGGGGTTTTTCAGATACGCAGTATTTT,CASSFGTGGFSDTQYF
-,TRBV29-1,few,TRBJ1-2,TGCAGCGCTGAGGGGGTTCAGGGTAACTATGGCTACACCTTC,CSAEGVQGNYGYTF
-,TRBV6-4,-,TRBJ1-1,TGTGCCAGCAGTGCTTTTTTGAACACTGAAGCTTTCTTT,CASSAFLNTEAFF
-,TRBV5-6,-,TRBJ2-5,TGTGCCAGCAGCTTGGGCGCAGCTAAAGAGACCCAGTACTTC,CASSLGAAKETQYF
TRBD1,TRBV5-4,-,TRBJ2-1,TGTGCCAGCAGCCCGGGACAGGAGAACAATGAGCAGTTCTTC,CASSPGQENNEQFF
-,TRBV5-6,once,TRBJ1-3,TGTGCCAGCAGTTTTCATGGCGGAAACACCATATATTTT,CASSFHGGNTIYF
TRBD2,TRBV3-1/TRBV3-2,once,TRBJ2-7,TGTGCCAGCAGCCAAGGCTCCGGGACTAGCGACCACCTTAATGAGCAGTACTTC,CASSQGSGTSDHLNEQYF
TRBD1,TRBV29-1,-,TRBJ1-2,TGCAGCGTTGCACAGGGGGCTTTTGGCTACACCTTC,CSVAQGAFGYTF
TRBD1,TRBV30,-,TRBJ1-6,TGTGCCTGGAGTGCCCTAGGGCAGGGGGCGTTACCCCTCCACTTT,CAWSALGQGALPLHF
-,TRBV5-6,-,TRBJ2-7,TGTGCCAGCAGCCCCGACATGGATCGCGAGCAGTACTTC,CASSPDMDREQYF
-,TRBV6-6,-,TRBJ1-4,TGTGCCAGCAGCCCGGGGGGGTTTCGGGAAAAACTGTTTTTT,CASSPGGFREKLFF
TRBD1,TRBV12-3/TRBV12-4,once,TRBJ1-5,TGTGCCAGCACTAGGGGGCGGGATCAGCCCCAGCATTTT,CASTRGRDQPQHF
-,TRBV3-1/TRBV3-2,-,TRBJ1-3,TGTGCCAGCAGCCAAGCTGGAAACACCATATATTTT,CASSQAGNTIYF